The 25 T cell receptor beta chains below were found in one sample sequenced in a study of cytomegalovirus exposure and HLA in healthy donors. The PCR employed 60 Vbeta primers together with 13 Jbeta primers. Only in-frame clones appear in the TCRdb table, and some are missing; sequencing was by immunoSEQ multiplex PCR. The sample lists roughly 180,000 clones; around 75% were seen once. Specimen: PBMCs. These receptors were taken from a male donor in good health and CMV-seronegative.

This chain links TRBV15 with TRBJ1-2, with D unresolved. The CDR3 is 14 amino acids. Germline CDR1 reads LNHNV; CDR2 reads YYDKDF (reference sequence). V lost 0 bases and J 2 bases, leaving 7 bases between the germline ends. CDR3 bases: TGTGCCACCAGCAGAGATTTTGGCAACTATGGCTACACCTTC. Its protein product is CATSRDFGNYGYTF.

This clone has only a few counts. The V gene is TRBV25-1, the J gene TRBJ2-2; D is undetermined. The germline CDR1 and CDR2 sequences are MGHDK and SYGVNS. The CDR3 contains 13 residues. The V end was cut by 1 base, the J end by 6 bases, with 6 bases between. This CDR3 is CASSEFEAGELFF. The CDR3 DNA reads as TGTGCCAGCAGTGAATTTGAGGCCGGGGAGCTGTTTTTT. The full variable domain, completed using reference TRBV25-1 and TRBJ2-2, is EADIYQTPRYLVIGTGKKITLECSQTMGHDKMYWYQQDPGMELHLIHYSYGVNSTEKGDLSSESTVSRIRTEHFPLTLESARPSHTSQYLCASSEFEAGELFFGEGSRLTVL.

The CDR3 loop is CASSAVGTGGNTIYF. DNA for the CDR3: TGTGCCAGCAGTGCTGTGGGGACAGGGGGAAACACCATATATTTT. The chain is built from TRBV6-1 and TRBJ1-3; 9 nucleotides align to TRBD1. Germline V gene sequence: CDR1 MNHNS, CDR2 SASEGT. Trimming cost V 4 bases and J 4 bases; bases outside gene matches: 5. The CDR3 is made up of 15 amino acids.

This clone was seen more than once but under ten times. This chain links TRBV30 with TRBJ2-3; no clear D. The CDR3 runs 10 residues. V was clipped by 8 bases and J by 0 bases, with 3 bases between them. CDR1 is GTSNPN and CDR2 is SVGIG in the germline V gene (reference sequence). The CDR3 sequence: CAGSTDTQYF. The CDR3 DNA sequence: TGTGCCGGCAGCACAGATACGCAGTATTTT.

The chain recombines TRBV4-1 with TRBJ2-7; 8 positions match TRBD1. The CDR3 covers 18 residues. J was trimmed by 3 bases and V by 0 bases; bases with no gene match: 13. Germline V lookup: CDR1 MGHRA, CDR2 YSYEKL. The CDR3 nucleotides read TGCGCCAGCAGCCAAGATGTAGTTGGGACAGGTTATTTCTACGAGCAGTACTTC. Translating it yields CASSQDVVGTGYFYEQYF.

Only a few counts were recorded for this clone. The CDR3 reads CASSPRVLGGGRSYNEQFF. The CDR3 DNA is TGTGCCAGCAGCCCCCGCGTATTGGGAGGGGGGCGCTCCTACAATGAGCAGTTCTTC. The V gene is TRBV13, the J gene TRBJ2-1; tentatively, D is TRBD2 (7 bases). V gave up 5 bases and J gave up 0 bases, with 23 bases separating them. Looked up from germline, CDR1 is PRHDT and CDR2 is FYEKMQ (reference sequence). The CDR3 spans 19 residues.

V is TRBV27 and J is TRBJ2-1; 8 nucleotides match TRBD1. The germline V gene has CDR1 MNHEY and CDR2 SMNVEV (reference sequence). The J segment lost 8 bases and the V segment lost 3 bases, leaving 9 bases of the junction unmatched. This CDR3 is built from 15 residues. Here the CDR3 reads CASSLQGANKYEQFF. The CDR3 DNA sequence: TGTGCCAGCAGTTTGCAGGGGGCCAATAAATATGAGCAGTTCTTC.

The chain joins TRBV7-2 to TRBJ2-1; 11 bases are a match to TRBD2. The junction had 16 bases not matched to a gene; V was cut back by 6 bases and J by 9 bases. The CDR3 covers 17 residues. Germline V lookup: CDR1 SGHTA, CDR2 FQGNSA. The CDR3 sequence: CASSLVPLAGGGSEQFF. The CDR3 nucleotides read TGTGCCAGCAGTCTGGTCCCCCTAGCGGGGGGAGGCAGTGAGCAGTTCTTC. The full variable domain, in which reference TRBV7-2 and TRBJ2-1 provide the parts outside the CDR3, is GAGVSQSPSNKVTEKGKDVELRCDPISGHTALYWYRQSLGQGLEFLIYFQGNSAPDKSGLPSDRFSAERTGGSVSTLTIQRTQQEDSAVYLCASSLVPLAGGGSEQFFGPGTRLTVL.

This chain connects TRBV6-1 to TRBJ1-1; D not resolved. The CDR3 runs to 12 residues. Trimming removed 8 bases from V and 1 base from J, with 8 bases in between. CDR1 MNHNS and CDR2 SASEGT come from the germline V gene. Here the CDR3 reads CASYLENTEAFF. The CDR3 DNA reads TGTGCCAGCTACCTAGAGAACACTGAAGCTTTCTTT.

V and J are TRBV27 and TRBJ1-4, with TRBD1 identical over 10 bases. Losses at the gene ends were 6 bases for V and 7 bases for J; bases not matched to a gene: 8. Germline-derived CDR1 and CDR2 are MNHEY and SMNVEV (reference sequence). The CDR3 totals 15 residues. CDR3 coding DNA: TGTGCCAGCAGGAGACTTCGGGACAGGGGTGAAAAACTGTTTTTT. This sequence encodes CASRRLRDRGEKLFF.

V and J are TRBV7-3 and TRBJ2-3; D gene ambiguous. This CDR3 spans 12 amino acids. V was pared by 5 bases and J by 0 bases, with 3 bases between. Germline CDR1 and CDR2: SGHTA and FQGTGA. The CDR3 DNA reads as TGTGCCAGCAGCCAAAGCACAGATACGCAGTATTTT. Translated: CASSQSTDTQYF. Complete variable domain (other parts from reference TRBV7-3 and TRBJ2-3): GAGVSQTPSNKVTEKGKYVELRCDPISGHTALYWYRQSLGQGPEFLIYFQGTGAADDSGLPNDRFFAVRPEGSVSTLKIQRTERGDSAVYLCASSQSTDTQYFGPGTRLTVL.

The CDR3 region has the DNA TGTGCCAGGCCTCTGGTCGGCTCTGGAAACACCATATATTTT. Translated: CARPLVGSGNTIYF. The chain is built from TRBV9 and TRBJ1-3; D ambiguous. Between the trimmed V and J ends, which lost 8 bases and 0 bases, there was a span of 12 bases. This CDR3 has 14 amino acids. Germline CDR1 SGDLS, CDR2 YYNGEE.

V and J are TRBV5-1 and TRBJ2-1, with TRBD2 identical over 9 bases. The CDR3 extends over 15 amino acids. CDR1 is SGHRS and CDR2 is YFSETQ in the germline V gene. V lost 4 bases and J lost 3; bases outside the gene matches: 5. The CDR3 sequence: CASSEAGGYYNEQFF. CDR3 in DNA: TGCGCCAGCAGCGAAGCGGGGGGATACTACAATGAGCAGTTCTTC.

This clone has only a few counts. The rearrangement links TRBV19 to TRBJ1-1; D is uncertain. The V gene lost 2 bases and the J gene lost 2 bases, with 9 bases spanning the gap. CDR3 length: 14 amino acids. Germline V gene sequence: CDR1 LNHDA, CDR2 SQIVND (reference sequence). The chain's CDR3 is CASSIRRSNTEAFF. The CDR3 DNA follows: TGTGCCAGTAGTATAAGACGGAGTAACACTGAAGCTTTCTTT.

CDR3 region: CASSPGTEARGYTF. DNA for the CDR3: TGTGCCAGCAGCCCCGGGACAGAGGCCAGGGGCTACACCTTC. The chain couples TRBV11-2 to TRBJ1-2; TRBD1 agrees at 7 bases. Trimming cost V 5 bases and J 8 bases; bases outside gene matches: 11. The CDR3 totals 14 residues. Germline V gene lookup returns CDR1 SGHAT and CDR2 FQNNGV.

The J gene is TRBJ2-7, the V gene TRBV27; a weak D match, TRBD2 (5 bases). CDR3 length: 15 residues. With 3 bases removed from V and 2 bases from J, the gap between germline ends came to 14 bases. The germline V gene has CDR1 MNHEY and CDR2 SMNVEV (reference sequence). The CDR3 sequence is CASSLIRGSTYEQYF. DNA for the CDR3: TGTGCCAGCAGTTTGATACGGGGTTCTACCTACGAGCAGTACTTC.

There are a few counts of this clone. The gene calls are TRBV6-5 and TRBJ1-3; D might be TRBD1 (5 bases). Trimming stripped 10 bases from V and 1 base from J, with 8 bases between. The CDR3 sequence is 12 residues long. CDR1 is MNHEY, CDR2 SVGAGI, per germline. The DNA for the CDR3 is TGTGCCACGGGGGGTTCTGGAAACACCATATATTTT. Translated, it gives CATGGSGNTIYF.

The chain links TRBV2 to TRBJ2-3; 16 nucleotides line up with TRBD2. This CDR3 is built from 16 residues. The V segment lost 4 bases and the J segment 5 bases; nucleotides outside the gene matches: 3. Germline CDR1 and CDR2: SNHLY and FYNNEI. CDR3 region: CASSGGLAGGQDTQYF. CDR3 sequence (DNA): TGTGCCAGCAGTGGGGGACTAGCGGGAGGGCAAGATACGCAGTATTTT.

This clone was counted only a few times. This chain joins TRBV30 and TRBJ1-1, with a weak D call TRBD1 (6 bases). V was shortened by 7 bases and J by 5 bases, with 14 bases between the two germline ends. Germline V gene sequence: CDR1 GTSNPN, CDR2 SVGIG (reference sequence). CDR3 length equals 12 residues. CDR3 nucleotide sequence: TGTGCCTCCAACAGGGATTGGACTGAAGCTTTCTTT. The encoded protein is CASNRDWTEAFF.

The chain uses TRBV4-3 and TRBJ2-6, with D possibly matching TRBD1 (6 bases). The V end lost 0 bases, the J end lost 1 base, and 10 bases lay between the germline ends. Germline V lookup: CDR1 LGHNA, CDR2 YSLEER. The CDR3 length is 17 residues. CDR3 sequence reads: CASSQDRGGSGANVLTF. The CDR3 DNA is TGCGCCAGCAGCCAAGACAGGGGCGGGTCTGGGGCCAACGTCCTGACTTTC.

J is TRBJ1-4 and V is TRBV19; no clear D. This CDR3 is 12 amino acids long. In germline, CDR1 is LNHDA, CDR2 SQIVND (reference sequence). The V end was cut by 7 bases, the J end by 10 bases, with 13 bases between. DNA of the CDR3: TGTGCCAGTACTCCCGCGCTCGGAAAACTGTTTTTT. Its translation is CASTPALGKLFF.

This sequence joins TRBV6-5 and TRBJ2-7; 8 bases are shared with TRBD1. J gave up 2 bases and V 5 bases, and 5 bases lay outside the gene matches. This CDR3 has 14 residues. CDR1 MNHEY and CDR2 SVGAGI come from the germline V gene. The chain's CDR3 is CASSRRQGPYEQYF. DNA for the CDR3: TGTGCCAGCAGTAGGCGACAGGGGCCCTACGAGCAGTACTTC.

A single count supports this clone. The V gene is TRBV15, the J gene TRBJ1-5, with D possibly TRBD1 on 6 matching bases. CDR3 size: 18 residues. Germline assignment: CDR1 LNHNV and CDR2 YYDKDF (reference sequence). V lost 1 base and J lost 1, with 17 bases in between. The CDR3 DNA reads as TGTGCCACCAGCAGAGGAACACAGGGTCTGTGGAGCAATCAGCCCCAGCATTTT. It encodes CATSRGTQGLWSNQPQHF.

The chain joins TRBV6-5 to TRBJ1-1; D ambiguous. V lost 2 bases and J 1 base, leaving 8 bases between the germline ends. Germline V lookup: CDR1 MNHEY, CDR2 SVGAGI. CDR3 size: 14 residues. Written as DNA, the CDR3 is TGTGCCAGCAGTTACGGAGAACAGAACACTGAAGCTTTCTTT. Protein sequence: CASSYGEQNTEAFF.

This clone has only a few counts. The V gene is TRBV4-1, the J gene TRBJ2-7; maybe TRBD2 (5 bases). There are 13 residues in the CDR3. Trimming took 3 bases from V and 7 from J, leaving 13 bases between them. Per germline, CDR1 MGHRA and CDR2 YSYEKL. The CDR3 sequence is CASSHPASGEQYF. The CDR3, as DNA: TGCGCCAGCAGCCATCCTGCTTCGGGGGAGCAGTACTTC.